The present T cell receptor beta chain was sequenced within a study of blood T cell repertoires in COVID-19. About the study: Material from acute and convalescent COVID-19 was sourced from the United States, Italy and Spain. Sample material is recorded as cDNA or gDNA derived from T cells, B-cell-depleted T cells, or PBMCs.

In the authors' workflow: Counts of nucleated cells, estimated from reference gene primer amplification, were obtained. Produced via immunoSEQ multiplex PCR; TCRdb's table is partial and in-frame only. D and trimming come from the DNA, and the V and J calls and clone size come from that table. This repertoire shows about 120,000 clones, about nine tenths found once; its top ten account for approximately 8%. From germline, CDR1 is MGHRA and CDR2 YSYEKL. The CDR3 is 16 residues long. Trimming left V 3 bases short and J 5 bases short, with 19 bases between. Material for sequencing was peripheral blood. This TCR was recovered from a man in his sixties or seventies who had recovered from COVID-19. This sequence joins TRBV4-1 and TRBJ2-5, with a possible D match to TRBD2 (6 bases). The CDR3 loop is CASSQGLGRGLETQYF. The CDR3 bases are TGCGCCAGCAGCCAGGGGTTGGGGCGGGGCCTGGAGACCCAGTACTTC.